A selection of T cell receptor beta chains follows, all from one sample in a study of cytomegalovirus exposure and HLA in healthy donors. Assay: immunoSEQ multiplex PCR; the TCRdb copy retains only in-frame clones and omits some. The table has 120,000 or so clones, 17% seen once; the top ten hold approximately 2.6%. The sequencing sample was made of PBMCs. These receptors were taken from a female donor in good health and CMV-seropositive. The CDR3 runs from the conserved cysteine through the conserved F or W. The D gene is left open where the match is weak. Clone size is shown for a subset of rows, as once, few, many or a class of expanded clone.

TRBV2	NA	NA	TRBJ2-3	CASSDIGQSTDTQYF	TGTGCCAGCAGTGATATCGGACAGAGCACAGATACGCAGTATTTT
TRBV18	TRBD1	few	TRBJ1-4	CASSRPGQSQEKLFF	TGTGCCAGCTCACGGCCGGGACAGAGTCAGGAAAAACTGTTTTTT
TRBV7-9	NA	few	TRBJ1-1	CASSFTGSTEAFF	TGTGCCAGCAGCTTCACAGGGAGCACTGAAGCTTTCTTT
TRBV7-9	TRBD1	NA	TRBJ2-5	CATNTGGETQYF	TGTGCCACTAACACAGGGGGAGAGACCCAGTACTTC
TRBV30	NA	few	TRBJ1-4	CAWKDYGQGQEKLFF	TGTGCCTGGAAGGATTATGGGCAGGGCCAAGAAAAACTGTTTTTT
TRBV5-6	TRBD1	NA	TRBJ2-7	CASSSWTGQYEQYF	TGTGCCAGCAGCTCCTGGACAGGACAGTACGAGCAGTACTTC
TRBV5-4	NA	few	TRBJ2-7	CASSLKPRSYEQYF	TGTGCCAGCAGCTTGAAGCCCCGTTCCTACGAGCAGTACTTC
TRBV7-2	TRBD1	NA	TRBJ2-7	CASSLAGQLYAQYF	TGTGCCAGCAGCTTAGCGGGACAGCTGTACGCGCAGTACTTC
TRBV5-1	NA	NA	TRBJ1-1	CASSLGGLREAFF	TGCGCCAGCAGCTTGGGAGGGTTAAGGGAAGCTTTCTTT
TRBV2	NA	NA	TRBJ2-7	CASSDVKDAGYEQYF	TGTGCCAGCAGTGATGTAAAGGACGCGGGCTACGAGCAGTACTTC
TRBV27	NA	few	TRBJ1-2	CASSWTANYGYTF	TGTGCCAGCAGTTGGACAGCTAACTATGGCTACACCTTC
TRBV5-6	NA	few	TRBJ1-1	CASSLGQGSRAFF	TGTGCCAGCAGCTTAGGTCAGGGGTCGCGGGCTTTCTTT
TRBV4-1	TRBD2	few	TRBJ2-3	CASSQPLLAASTDTQYF	TGCGCCAGCAGCCAACCTCTACTAGCGGCTAGCACAGATACGCAGTATTTT
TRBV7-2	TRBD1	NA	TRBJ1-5	CASSDRGGFGNQPQHF	TGTGCCAGCAGCGACAGGGGAGGATTTGGCAATCAGCCCCAGCATTTT
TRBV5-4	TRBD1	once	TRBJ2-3	CASSSGPGGSRDTQYF	TGTGCCAGCAGCTCGGGTCCAGGGGGAAGCCGAGATACGCAGTATTTT
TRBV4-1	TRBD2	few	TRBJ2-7	CASSQGSASGRGWASYEQYF	TGCGCCAGCAGCCAAGGATCGGCTAGCGGGAGGGGATGGGCCTCCTACGAGCAGTACTTC
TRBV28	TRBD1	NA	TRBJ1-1	CASSLSLRTGRLETEAFF	TGTGCCAGCAGTTTATCACTACGGACAGGGCGATTGGAAACTGAAGCTTTCTTT
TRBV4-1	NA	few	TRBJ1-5	CASSQVRGSNQPQHF	TGCGCCAGCAGCCAAGTCAGGGGAAGCAATCAGCCCCAGCATTTT
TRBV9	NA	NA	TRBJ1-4	CASTVGGSTNEKLFF	TGTGCCAGCACCGTTGGAGGTTCAACTAATGAAAAACTGTTTTTT
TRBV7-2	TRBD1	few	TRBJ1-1	CASRLKQGADTEAFF	TGTGCCAGCAGGCTCAAACAGGGGGCGGACACTGAAGCTTTCTTT